This T cell receptor beta chain was recovered during a study of CD8+ T cells in alopecia areata. Specimens obtained from alopecia areata patients comprised lesional scalp punch biopsies and peripheral blood. Study conclusions and caveats: Alopecia totalis/universalis scalp especially showed more expanded CD8+ clones than normal scalp. Mice showed clearer TCR sharing than patients did, a gap that was possibly HLA-related. Scalp sample sequencing also detects resident alphabeta T cells of normal skin.

Extraction and reverse transcription of RNA yielded cDNA as the sequencing template. Clones were sequenced by immunoSEQ multiplex PCR, and TCRdb holds only the in-frame ones, with some missing. The table records over 30,000 clones, about three quarters of them present only once. Germline assignment: CDR1 GTSNPN and CDR2 SVGIG (reference sequence). The CDR3 is 15 residues long. Trimming left V 1 base short and J 5 bases short, with 16 bases between. On this clone itself: The antigen is not known.

The sequenced sample was NKG2D-low CD8+ T cells sorted from blood. The sequence was obtained from a human donor with alopecia areata. V and J are TRBV30 and TRBJ2-3; the D gene is possibly TRBD2 (6 bases). CDR3 in DNA: TGTGCCTGGAGTGCCATAGGAGGGAGAGAAGATACGCAGTATTTT. This encodes CAWSAIGGREDTQYF.